This T cell receptor beta chain was sequenced for a study of T cell repertoires in aging, cancer and after chemotherapy. Broader study findings: Untreated cancer patients had significantly lower blood TCR diversity than age-matched healthy donors.

On this clonotype itself: Its antigen is still unknown.

Peripheral blood genomic DNA, not sorted cells or RNA, was the template. Multiplex touch-down PCR with TRB-A/B primers amplified rearranged V-D-J TRB sequences. MiXCR, applied by TCRdb to the multiplex PCR reads, yields one record per CDR3 protein. The data show roughly 700 distinct CDR3 sequences, with 35% to 45% seen just once and 20% held by the top ten. The length of the CDR3 is 15 residues. The V segment lost 0 bases and the J segment 0 bases; nucleotides outside the gene matches: 2. Germline lookup yields CDR1 SGHRS and CDR2 YFSETQ. This chain joins TRBV5-1 and TRBJ1-1; 7 nucleotides line up with TRBD1. Sequenced: blood. The TCR was taken from a human donor with a solid tumor. The CDR3 region has the DNA TGCGCCAGCAGCTTGGCCGGGACAGTGAACACTGAAGCTTTCTTT. It translates to CASSLAGTVNTEAFF.